This T cell receptor (beta chain) was sequenced in a study of blood T cells in healthy people across ages. Study-wide findings and caveats: PBMCs left unsorted prevented a conclusive naive versus antigen-experienced comparison. TCR beta diversity was tightly associated with the proportion of naive T cells. Age showed a roughly linear inverse relationship with TCR beta diversity per million T cells.

There are 15 residues in the CDR3. V was clipped by 2 bases and J by 1 base, with 10 bases between them. Germline assignment: CDR1 KGHDR and CDR2 SFDVKD. Details on this clonotype: Its target is unknown.

Sample-barcoded 5' priming and a J-beta primer mix drove a second PCR of roughly 6 to 12 cycles. TCRdb reanalysed the 5' RACE reads using MiXCR and keeps one entry per CDR3 protein. Of about 640,000 distinct CDR3 sequences in the sample, about 53% were seen once. Investigators took about 9.2 milliliters of peripheral blood from every donor. This chain links TRBV24-1 with TRBJ2-5, with a weak D call TRBD1 (6 bases). The sequencing input was blood. This TCR was sampled from a man aged 55 to 69 in good health. The CDR3 loop reads CATSDSTGSQETQYF. The CDR3 DNA reads as TGTGCCACCAGTGATTCGACAGGCTCCCAAGAGACCCAGTACTTC.